The 5 T cell receptor beta chains in this list originate from one sample, sequenced in a study of blood T cell repertoires in COVID-19. Assay used: immunoSEQ multiplex PCR; TCRdb lists only in-frame clones, some missing. Of under 150,000 clones listed, 84% are singletons. The sample consisted of PBMCs or T cells enriched from blood (not recorded which). Receptors originate from a man between 45 and 60 years old in a cohort exposed to, infected with or recovered from COVID-19 (not recorded which).

The rearrangement links TRBV7-9 to TRBJ2-3, with 8 bases that match TRBD1. The CDR3 is 14 amino acids. The germline CDR1 and CDR2 sequences are SEHNR and FQNEAQ (reference sequence). Unmatched junction bases numbered 4, after V lost 2 bases and J lost 6 bases. The CDR3 DNA follows: TGTGCCAGCAGCTTAAGGCAGGGGGCGGATACGCAGTATTTT. Residues: CASSLRQGADTQYF.

This clone was seen a single time. The chain links TRBV10-3 to TRBJ2-5; the match to TRBD2 covers 13 bases. This CDR3 is built from 16 residues. Germline CDR1 and CDR2: ENHRY and SYGVKD. V lost 4 bases to trimming and J lost 5 bases; unmatched junction nucleotides: 7. In DNA form, the CDR3 reads TGTGCCATCAGTGGGTTCGGACTAGCGGGAGCGGAGACCCAGTACTTC. This gives the protein CAISGFGLAGAETQYF.

CDR3 coding DNA: TGTGCCAGCAGCAAGGTAGCGGGAGGGCCTACGGAGACCCAGTACTTC. This codes for CASSKVAGGPTETQYF. The gene calls are TRBV11-2 and TRBJ2-5, with TRBD2 matching over 11 bases. Germline V gene lookup returns CDR1 SGHAT and CDR2 FQNNGV. The CDR3 consists of 16 residues. V lost 5 bases and J lost 5; bases outside the gene matches: 10.

In DNA, the CDR3 is TGCGCCAGCAGCCACCCTATCCCGGGAGACTTCCCACTCCTCCACTTT. Translating it yields CASSHPIPGDFPLLHF. This sequence joins TRBV4-1 and TRBJ1-6; D ambiguous. The CDR3 totals 16 residues. The germline CDR1 and CDR2 sequences are MGHRA and YSYEKL. Trimming shortened V by 3 bases and J by 15 bases, and 24 bases separated the two germline ends.

This rearrangement joins TRBV7-9 to TRBJ1-3; TRBD1 is a possible D gene (5 bases). The V gene lost 1 base and the J gene lost 2 bases, with 15 bases spanning the gap. Germline values: CDR1 SEHNR, CDR2 FQNEAQ (reference sequence). This CDR3 has 17 amino acids. DNA for the CDR3: TGTGCCAGCAGCTTAGGATGGGCGGGGCCGACTGGAAACACCATATATTTT. Translating gives CASSLGWAGPTGNTIYF.